This T cell receptor beta chain emerged from a study of cytomegalovirus exposure and HLA in healthy donors. The study's findings and limits: High sensitivity and specificity were reportedly achieved when the classifier diagnosed cytomegalovirus status. 16,951 TCR beta sequences were associated with HLA alleles at 0.05 false discovery rate in a later analysis. An analysis was carried out at a later point. It showed that HLA-associated TCR beta chains were more clonally expanded than equally common non-associated chains. In a later analysis, TCR beta V- and J-gene trimming showed a link to a missense DCLRE1C variant.

The CDR3 extends over 12 amino acids. V dropped 3 bases and J dropped 3 bases, with 5 bases sitting between them. CDR1 and CDR2 from the germline V gene are MGHDK and SYGVNS. On this clone itself: The antigen is not known.

Use of 60 Vbeta and 13 Jbeta primers characterized the PCR. The protocol was immunoSEQ multiplex PCR, while the TCRdb copy is restricted to in-frame clones and leaves out a portion. This specimen shows approximately 80,000 clones; the ten leading clones hold approximately 1.1%. Input material: PBMCs. The chain has TRBV25-1 and TRBJ1-1; D gene ambiguous. The sequence was obtained from a woman in her twenties or thirties in good health and CMV-seronegative. The chain's CDR3 is CASSDFYTEAFF. CDR3 DNA: TGTGCCAGCAGTGACTTTTACACTGAAGCTTTCTTT.